The following is a T cell receptor beta chain sequence with its context. Its target is not known. The data originate from a study of molecular identifiers for immune sequencing clone quantification. Study as a whole: Four of five splits of RNA from roughly 20,000 or 100,000 naive CD8 cells were sequenced in replicates. Study findings and constraints: For highly expanded clones, sizes could be underestimated when identical TCR molecules share a barcode. Clones with over 20 RNA copies captured over 99% of effector molecules but under 1% of naive ones.

TCRdb ran MiXCR on the PCR reads and lists one entry per CDR3 protein. The sample has some 680,000 distinct CDR3 sequences, 25% seen once. Naive CD8 T cells were sorted as CD8+CD4-CCR7+CD45RA+. CDR1 LNHDA and CDR2 SQIVND come from the germline V gene (reference sequence). The V gene end was trimmed by 4 bases and the J gene end by 4 bases; junction bases not matched to a gene: 10. The CDR3 has 15 amino acids. The chain is built from TRBV19 and TRBJ2-7, with TRBD1 matching over 7 bases. This receptor was taken from a human donor in good health. Some libraries in this study had Jurkat cell RNA spiked in. Sequencing was carried out using naive CD8+ T cells from blood, with Jurkat cell RNA spiked in. The subset: FACS-sorted CD8+CD4-CCR7+CD45RA+ naive T cells. The chain's CDR3 is CASSTSLDRRYEQYF. The CDR3 DNA sequence: TGTGCCAGTAGTACAAGTTTGGACAGGAGATACGAGCAGTACTTC.